This T cell receptor (beta chain) was sequenced in a study of cytomegalovirus exposure and HLA in healthy donors (TCRdb year 2017). Concerning the study at large: An earlier analysis of more than 550 of the donors reported approximately 280 Gb of sequence data and 117 million unique TCR beta sequences obtained from about 180 million T cells. HLA typing included class I and class II loci at four-digit resolution. An early release that covered 500 to 800 HLA-typed donors contained about 300 gigabases of sequencing data and tens of millions of unique TCR sequences. In addition to the first cohort of hundreds of subjects, a separate validation cohort of 130 or so different subjects was used. All discovery cohort repertoires had been generated using a single sequencing platform. Genome-wide SNP genotypes for about three fifths of the 666 donors were used in a later genetic analysis, which treated that subset as a discovery cohort. Using immunosequencing, the study profiled T cell repertoires from 550 to 750 subjects and related those repertoires to cytomegalovirus serostatus. An earlier analysis of approximately 500 of the donors applied high-throughput TCR beta sequencing to assess whether each TCR beta V gene segment acted as functional or pseudogenic. Several DR-DQ haplotypes were treated as single units for association and clustering because of strong linkage in the cohort. Rather than using new phenotypic data, the later analysis identified candidate immune exposures from TCR beta sequences and from how often those sequences occurred across donors. Alongside the repertoire data, information on donor age, sex, ethnicity and CMV serostatus was compiled. Typing coverage varied by locus: about 629-630 donors for A, B, C, DRB1 and DQB1; roughly 560 for DQA1; approximately 570 for DPA1; 450 to 480 for DPB1. Among about 400 genotyped donors of the cohort, an average of roughly 230,000 unique TCR beta nucleotide sequences was sequenced per donor, of which 15% to 20% were non-productive. To predict cytomegalovirus infection status, the study brought together high-throughput TCR immunosequencing, statistical association of individual TCRs with disease status, and machine learning. In a later analysis, previously published TCR beta repertoires from 550 to 700 donors were re-analyzed and high-resolution HLA genotyping was added so that TCR occurrence patterns could be studied. The study was designed to test whether signatures of past pathogen exposure could be identified by cataloging public T cell receptors. The genetic ancestry cluster associated with self-reported Caucasian donors included around four fifths of the roughly 410 genotyped donors.

Worth noting for this clone: No cognate antigen has been identified for it. No clone much larger than this one lies a single base away; base qualities are absent.

CDR1 LGHNA and CDR2 YSLEER are derived from the germline V gene. Measured from the cysteine to the phenylalanine, the CDR3 is 15 residues long. This entry keeps only the CDR3 DNA: 45 bases, framed from base 1. V sheds 0 bases and J sheds 5 bases, leaving 13 bases between their ends. The cohort was made up of 500 to 800 healthy bone marrow donors. At the time of sampling, every cohort member was nominally healthy, though immune exposures that went unrecorded were likely present. The donor was CMV seronegative and was included in the group of around 320 seronegative cohort members. Each donor provided a peripheral blood sample, and peripheral blood mononuclear cells were used for TCR beta sequencing. The Qiagen DNeasy Blood Extraction Kit was used to extract genomic DNA from the blood cell samples. Results the study describes overall, beyond this receptor: The only immune exposure information available for the cohort was CMV serostatus. Broadly in line with IMGT annotations, most TCR beta V segments showed up in productive rearrangements about 90% or about 30% of the time in an earlier analysis of some 590 of the donors. This cohort had only TCR beta chains sequenced, and the lack of alpha or paired-chain data limited which features could be detected. According to a later analysis, parvovirus B19, influenza, CMV and Epstein-Barr virus appeared linked to several top co-occurrence clusters. Three of the identified cytomegalovirus-associated TCR beta chains were confirmed in vitro to be specific for cytomegalovirus antigens. Correlated functional status among segregating V segments might be attributable to linkage disequilibrium, but an unknown experimental factor could not be ruled out. According to a later analysis, most CMV-associated TCR beta chains appeared to be HLA-restricted, and the HLA associations seemed to be driven largely by CMV exposure. The classifier was reported to diagnose cytomegalovirus status with high specificity and sensitivity in both the original and validation cohorts. Because some donors lacked HLA typing at each locus, the association tests relied only on the typed subset. Assigning TCR associations to individual alleles was difficult when HLA alleles, especially DR and DQ, strongly co-occurred. In a later analysis, HLA-associated TCR beta chains were found to be more clonally expanded and to have lower generation probabilities than equally common non-associated chains. In a later analysis, the rate of TCR association differed among HLA loci, with DRB1 alleles having the most associated TCRs and HLA-C alleles having the fewest. In a later genetic analysis, fewer N-insertions in productive TCRs were reported among donors in an Asian-associated ancestry cluster than the 666-donor mean. Some IMGT-functional V segments, including TRBV6-2 and TRBV6-3, could not be distinguished by the 87-base-pair reads and were therefore excluded. Because counts were too low, some 16 rarely observed V segments, including chromosome 9 orphons, were excluded from the earlier analysis of a few hundred of the donors. A later analysis associated some 17,000 TCR beta sequences with specific HLA alleles at a false discovery rate of 0.05. The authors suggested that the approach could potentially be generalized to other disease states and immunological phenotypes. A further reported finding was that TCR beta sequences accurately predicted the HLA-A and HLA-B alleles for most subjects in the first cohort. In the study, around 150 TCR beta chains were listed as associated with cytomegalovirus. Presence/absence analyses assumed roughly uniform sequencing depth across donors, an assumption that may not hold. V-gene and J-gene trimming of TCR beta chains was associated with a missense DCLRE1C variant in a later genetic analysis, and the association was replicated in an independent cohort. The sequencing pipeline was judged likely to have produced a cluster of highly shared sequence variants as a technical artifact. Most TCR sequences were observed very rarely across donors, whereas some public TCRs were present in many individuals.

The library was produced with the immunoSEQ multiplex PCR assay. A mixture of 60 forward primers for TCR Vbeta segments and 13 reverse primers for TCR Jbeta segments was used in the multiplex PCR. Amplification of the CDR3 region of rearranged TCR beta genes was performed with a multiplex PCR assay on genomic DNA. Amplified TCR beta libraries were sequenced as 87-base-pair reads on the Illumina HiSeq System. As for the original processing: Across the 500 to 700 repertoires, a later analysis counted 80 million or so unique TCR beta chains, roughly 11 million of which were shared by at least two donors. Raw reads were error-corrected and collapsed into unique sequences with a nearest-neighbor algorithm that merged closely related sequences to remove PCR and sequencing errors. Alignment of CDR3 sequences to IMGT reference sequences was used to assign V, D and J gene segments. For a sequence to be retained, a match of at least six nucleotides to both a V gene segment and a J gene segment was required. Rearrangements were classified as productive when the CDR3 lacked stop codons and remained in frame with V and J, and all other rearrangements were classified as non-productive. Following IMGT convention, CDR3 was defined as the stretch from the second conserved V-encoded cysteine to the conserved J-encoded phenylalanine. Sequences without an unambiguous match to a single V gene segment were excluded from the earlier analysis of approximately 560 of the donors. In an earlier analysis of 587 of the donors, V segments were called functional above 56.7% productive rearrangements and were called segregating when the between-donor standard deviation exceeded 5%. A statistical classification framework was built for diagnosing cytomegalovirus status from the catalog of TCR beta chain sequences. A later analysis assigned V and J genes by comparing TCR nucleotide sequences with IMGT/GENE-DB human TR gene sequences. A later analysis assigned CDR3 sequences and most-parsimonious VDJ recombination scenarios with the TCRdist pipeline. In a later analysis, each TCR beta chain was defined by its CDR3 amino acid sequence together with its V-gene family, and reads without a unique V-gene family were excluded. To address suspected cross-contamination and a sequencing artifact, a later analysis removed roughly 640 highly shared, low-generation-probability nucleotide sequences. In a later analysis, a clonal expansion index was calculated for each public chain from normalized within-repertoire ranks of inferred template counts. A later analysis computed generation probabilities with a VDJ recombination model fitted to out-of-frame rearrangements, and checked the results against IGoR. In a later analysis, TCR-TCR, TCR-HLA and TCR-CMV co-occurrence was scored with hypergeometric tests, and a repertoire-size bias correction was applied to TCR pairs. False discovery rates were estimated in a later analysis by permuting HLA or CMV assignments 20 times. In a later analysis, co-occurring TCRs were grouped using DBSCAN, and TCRdist sequence similarity was added for clustering within HLA-allele-positive subsets. For co-occurrence clustering, repertoires with fewer than 30,000 or more than 120,000 public chains were excluded, along with five repertoires with anomalous nucleotide sharing. TCRdb's version of the immuneACCESS table is confined to in-frame rearrangements and falls short of the full clone set. An unresolved V gene accounts for under half of the shortfall where checked; the remainder is of unknown origin. The V and J calls and clone size are taken from that table; D and trimming were inferred from the DNA. This sample holds roughly 140,000 clones; over 60% were observed only once. The ten largest account for about 1.7% of the sample.

This receptor was obtained from a woman in her thirties in good health and CMV-seronegative. This chain joins TRBV4-3 to TRBJ1-1, and TRBD1 may be the D gene, going by 6 matching bases. Sequencing input: PBMCs. This receptor has the CDR3 CASSQDRAGETEAFF. Here is the DNA: TGCGCCAGCAGCCAAGATCGGGCAGGGGAGACTGAAGCTTTCTTT.